Sequencing of this TCR beta chain was carried out in a study of metastatic and nonmetastatic thyroid tumors. The table lists this clone with many counts. TCRdb re-called the PCR reads through MiXCR. The table has about 23,000 clones, approximately 15% seen once. The CDR3 runs 14 residues. Deletions cut 5 bases from V and 2 bases from J, with 12 bases between. Thyroid surgery took place with no prior treatment in any patient. Sequencing input: tumor tissue. The TCR comes from a female donor with papillary thyroid cancer or a benign thyroid nodule (not recorded which). Some clones in this sample may be carry-over from other donors' samples. The chain couples TRBV12-3 or TRBV12-4 to TRBJ2-5; the D is unclear. The CDR3 is CASSHPSTQETQYF. The DNA for the CDR3 is TGTGCCAGCAGTCATCCCTCGACTCAAGAGACCCAGTACTTC.